This passage covers 20 T cell receptor beta chains from one sample sequenced in a study of T cells after posttransplantation cyclophosphamide. Libraries were prepared by immunoSEQ multiplex PCR; TCRdb keeps only in-frame clonotypes and omits some of them. This sample carries more than 20,000 clones, none of them present only once. Material for sequencing was PBMCs. Receptors were obtained from a man in his fifties in good health, CMV-negative, and a related stem cell transplant donor.

This clone showed up many times. The chain has TRBV14 and TRBJ2-7; TRBD2 might be the D (7 bases). Germline CDR1 and CDR2: SGHDN and FVKESK. CDR3 size: 16 residues. Trimming stripped 1 base from V and 0 bases from J, with 13 bases between. The CDR3, as DNA: TGTGCCAGCAGCCAAGGGGAGGGGGGAGCCTCCTACGAGCAGTACTTC. Translated: CASSQGEGGASYEQYF.

This clone was picked up many times. The chain combines TRBV5-1 with TRBJ2-5; D possibly corresponds to TRBD2 (6 bases). The CDR3 length is 12 residues. Germline V CDR1 and CDR2: SGHRS, YFSETQ. V lost 7 bases to trimming and J lost 1 base, with 8 bases between them. DNA of the CDR3: TGCGCCAGCGGGGAGGCCCAAGAGACCCAGTACTTC. Translating it yields CASGEAQETQYF.

This clone has only a few counts. CDR3 sequence: CASSLGGAKDTQYF. Here the CDR3 DNA reads TGTGCCAGCAGCCTCGGGGGAGCCAAAGATACGCAGTATTTT. The V call is TRBV11-1, the J call TRBJ2-3, with D possibly TRBD2 on 6 matching bases. V was clipped by 5 bases and J by 5 bases, with 14 bases between them. The germline V gene encodes CDR1 SGHAT and CDR2 FQDESV (reference sequence). The CDR3 covers 14 residues.

This clone was seen many times. The chain carries TRBV1 and TRBJ2-6; the D call TRBD2 from the table was never checked on the DNA. TRBV1 is noted as a pseudogene. This CDR3 comprises 17 residues. The CDR3 nucleotides read TGCACCAGCAGCACCTTCGGGGAGGGCTATGGGGCCAACGTCCTGACTTTC. Its translation is CTSSTFGEGYGANVLTF.

This clone has at least ten counts. The gene calls are TRBV5-6 and TRBJ1-2, with 7 bases matching TRBD1. The trim removed 5 bases at V and 4 bases at J, leaving 5 bases unmatched. The CDR3 length is 13 residues. Germline CDR1 reads SGHDT; CDR2 reads YYEEEE. The CDR3 DNA reads TGTGCCAGCAGACCTCGACAGGGCTATGGCTACACCTTC. Amino acids: CASRPRQGYGYTF.

This clone came up many times. The V call is TRBV4-1, the J call TRBJ1-5; 10 bases are a match to TRBD1. This CDR3 has 18 amino acids. Germline V gives CDR1 MGHRA, CDR2 YSYEKL. Trimming cost V 4 bases and J 5 bases; bases outside gene matches: 14. The CDR3 loop is CASSPRWPDRGIHQPQHF. The CDR3 nucleotides are TGCGCCAGCAGCCCCCGTTGGCCGGACAGGGGGATCCATCAGCCCCAGCATTTT.

This clone came up many times. The gene calls are TRBV2 and TRBJ2-3, with no clear D. CDR3 length: 15 amino acids. The germline gives CDR1 SNHLY, CDR2 FYNNEI. Trimming took off 2 bases at V and 0 bases at J, with 9 bases between the two ends. CDR3 protein: CASSELGRSTDTQYF. The CDR3 coding sequence is TGTGCCAGCAGTGAACTAGGTAGAAGCACAGATACGCAGTATTTT.

This clone was picked up many times. The V and J genes are TRBV19 and TRBJ1-4, with 11 bases lining up with TRBD1. With 5 bases clipped from V and 7 bases from J, the junction kept 6 bases outside the gene matches. Per the germline V gene, CDR1 is LNHDA and CDR2 is SQIVND (reference sequence). The CDR3 runs 15 residues. The CDR3 nucleotides are TGTGCCAGTAGTCCAGGACAGGGGGCTTTTGAAAAACTGTTTTTT. Protein product: CASSPGQGAFEKLFF.

This clone was recorded many times. The chain is built from TRBV7-6 and TRBJ2-5, with TRBD2 as a possible D gene (6 bases). The CDR3 totals 15 residues. Germline assignment: CDR1 SGHVS and CDR2 FNYEAQ. Trimming pared 1 base from V and 2 bases from J, leaving 11 bases between. CDR3 loop: CASSLGGTLQETQYF. In DNA form, the CDR3 reads TGTGCCAGCAGCTTAGGGGGGACTCTTCAAGAGACCCAGTACTTC.

This clone was seen many times. V gene TRBV10-3 combines with J gene TRBJ1-1; 9 nucleotides align to TRBD1. V dropped 3 bases and J dropped 3; count of bases not matched to a gene: 14. Germline CDR1 ENHRY, CDR2 SYGVKD. The CDR3 spans 18 residues. The DNA of the CDR3 is TGTGCCATCAGTGATAGGAAACTCCGGGACAGGGAAGACACTGAAGCTTTCTTT. It translates to CAISDRKLRDREDTEAFF.

This clone occurred many times. The rearrangement uses TRBV5-4 and TRBJ2-1, with 12 bases that match TRBD2. Germline V gene sequence: CDR1 SGHNT, CDR2 YYREEE (reference sequence). V trimming: 4 bases; J trimming: 0 bases; junction bases outside the gene matches: 11. The CDR3 sequence is 19 residues long. CDR3 protein: CASSDPSGGASVSYNEQFF. DNA of the CDR3: TGTGCCAGCAGCGACCCTAGCGGGGGGGCTTCTGTCTCCTACAATGAGCAGTTCTTC. The full variable domain, its missing parts supplied by reference TRBV5-4 and TRBJ2-1, is ETGVTQSPTHLIKTRGQQVTLRCSSQSGHNTVSWYQQALGQGPQFIFQYYREEENGRGNFPPRFSGLQFPNYSSELNVNALELDDSALYLCASSDPSGGASVSYNEQFFGPGTRLTVL.

This clone was seen a few times. V is TRBV2 and J is TRBJ1-6; 9 nucleotides agree with TRBD1. Germline CDR1 SNHLY, CDR2 FYNNEI. This CDR3 has 14 amino acids. J lost 14 bases, V lost 5 bases, and 10 bases had no gene match. This CDR3 is CASSPGTGYLALHF. CDR3 coding DNA: TGTGCCAGCAGTCCGGGGACAGGGTATTTGGCCCTCCACTTT.

This clone appeared many times. The rearrangement joins TRBV5-1 to TRBJ2-7, with D possibly TRBD1 on 5 matching bases. Trimming took off 8 bases at V and 7 bases at J, with 16 bases between the two ends. This CDR3 is 12 amino acids long. Germline assignment: CDR1 SGHRS and CDR2 YFSETQ. The CDR3 here is CASTQQVREQYF. The CDR3 DNA sequence: TGCGCCAGTACCCAACAGGTCCGGGAGCAGTACTTC.

This clone was seen at least ten times. The V and J genes are TRBV5-1 and TRBJ2-7; 9 bases map to TRBD1. The CDR3 has 15 residues. CDR1 and CDR2 from the germline V gene are SGHRS and YFSETQ. Trimming took 4 bases from V and 4 from J; bases not matched to a gene: 9. CDR3 in DNA: TGCGCCAGCAGCCCTGAACAGGGGGCGCGTTACGAGCAGTACTTC. Translating it yields CASSPEQGARYEQYF.

This clone was seen many times. This chain connects TRBV6-1 to TRBJ1-5; unclear D gene. The V gene's germline CDR1 is MNHNS and CDR2 SASEGT. CDR3 length: 14 residues. The V gene lost 4 bases and the J gene lost 5 bases, with 12 bases spanning the gap. CDR3 sequence: CASSAGQRDQPQHF. The CDR3 bases are TGTGCCAGCAGTGCAGGTCAGAGGGATCAGCCCCAGCATTTT.

This clone was observed at least ten times. The chain is built from TRBV7-3 and TRBJ2-1, with 7 bases aligning to TRBD2. The CDR3 covers 15 residues. Losses at the gene ends were 1 base for V and 6 bases for J; bases not matched to a gene: 6. Germline V CDR1 and CDR2: SGHTA, FQGTGA. The CDR3 DNA sequence: TGTGCCAGCAGCTTAAGGCGGGAGACAAGCAATGAGCAGTTCTTC. It codes for CASSLRRETSNEQFF.

This clone was counted many times. J is TRBJ2-3 and V is TRBV6-1; 12 bases line up with TRBD2. Germline CDR1 reads MNHNS; CDR2 reads SASEGT. The V gene end was trimmed by 2 bases and the J gene end by 4 bases; junction bases not matched to a gene: 1. This CDR3 is built from 15 residues. Written as DNA, the CDR3 is TGTGCCAGCAGTGAACTAGCGGGAGGGGCAGATACGCAGTATTTT. This sequence encodes CASSELAGGADTQYF.

Ten or more counts support this clone. This chain uses TRBV7-6 with TRBJ2-7, with a possible D match to TRBD1 (6 bases). The CDR3 consists of 14 residues. CDR1 and CDR2 from the germline V gene are SGHVS and FNYEAQ. The V gene lost 3 bases and the J gene lost 6 bases, with 15 bases spanning the gap. CDR3 protein: CASSFNTGLVEQYF. CDR3 sequence (DNA): TGTGCCAGCAGCTTCAACACAGGGTTGGTCGAGCAGTACTTC.

This clone appeared many times. The V and J genes are TRBV9 and TRBJ2-3, with 11 bases matching TRBD2. Germline-derived CDR1 and CDR2 are SGDLS and YYNGEE. CDR3 length: 16 amino acids. J lost 2 bases, V lost 3 bases, and 5 bases had no gene match. Here the CDR3 DNA reads TGTGCCAGCAGCGCGACTAGCGGGACGACCACAGATACGCAGTATTTT. It is translated as CASSATSGTTTDTQYF.

At least ten counts were recorded for this clone. V usage is TRBV5-8 and J usage is TRBJ2-1; TRBD2 matches at 13 bases. The CDR3 has 16 residues. CDR1 SGHTS and CDR2 YDEGEE come from the germline V gene. J lost 6 bases, V lost 0 bases, and 3 bases had no gene match. CDR3 DNA: TGTGCCAGCAGCTTGGCCCGGACTAGCGGGGGCAATGAGCAGTTCTTC. Translated: CASSLARTSGGNEQFF.